These T cell receptor beta chains were read from a single sample in a study of metastatic and nonmetastatic thyroid tumors. TCRdb re-called clones via MiXCR from the PCR reads. Found here are 30,000 to 35,000 clones, about 29% of them singletons; the top ten hold 7.8%. Input material: blood. These receptors all stem from a female donor with papillary thyroid cancer or a benign thyroid nodule (not recorded which). Some clones in this sample may be carry-over from other donors' samples. CDR3s include the opening cysteine and the closing phenylalanine or tryptophan. D genes are given only for firm matches. Expanded clones are given a class, and other clones once, few, many or no size at all.

clone_size	d_call	j_call	v_call	cdr3_nt	cdr3_aa
medium-sized	.	TRBJ2-1	TRBV7-3	TGTGCCAGCAGCCCGTACAATGAGCAGTTCTTC	CASSPYNEQFF
many	.	TRBJ2-3	TRBV2	TGTGCCAGCAGTGCTTATACGCAGTATTTT	CASSAYTQYF
.	TRBD2	TRBJ2-1	TRBV20-1	TGCAGTGCTAGAACCGTACTAGCGTGCACCCCTCACTCCTACAATGAGCAGTTCTTC	CSARTVLACTPHSYNEQFF
many	TRBD2	TRBJ2-3	TRBV2	TGTGCCAGCAGTGAAGCGTGGCGGGGGGGCAAAGATACGCAGTATTTT	CASSEAWRGGKDTQYF
many	.	TRBJ2-5	TRBV5-1	TGCGCCAGCAGCCTCGACAGGTTCGGAGAGACCCAGTACTTC	CASSLDRFGETQYF
.	.	TRBJ1-2	TRBV6-1	TGTGCCAGCAGTGAAGTATTTCCGAACTATGGCTACACCTTC	CASSEVFPNYGYTF
.	.	TRBJ2-2	TRBV11-2	TGTTCCAGCAGCGTACTAGTTGGGACCGGGGAGCTCTTTTTT	CSSSVLVGTGELFF
.	.	TRBJ1-1	TRBV9	TGTGCCAGCAGCCCCATCGGGGGGGGGATGAACACTGAAGCTTTCTTT	CASSPIGGGMNTEAFF
many	TRBD2	TRBJ2-3	TRBV4-1	TGCGCCAGCAGCGCTAGCGGGATTGAGATGTGGACAGATACGCAGTATTTT	CASSASGIEMWTDTQYF
many	.	TRBJ1-3	TRBV18	TGTGCCAGCTCTGAGGACCCACCCGCGCCTGGAAACACCATATATTTT	CASSEDPPAPGNTIYF
.	TRBD1	TRBJ2-6	TRBV5-1	TGCGGCATCAGCTTGGGACAGGGCGGGGCTGGGGCCAACGTGCTGACTTTC	CGISLGQGGAGANVLTF
many	TRBD1	TRBJ1-5	TRBV20-1	TGCAGTGCTAGAGATCTACAGGGGGAAGGCAATCAGCCCCAGCATTTT	CSARDLQGEGNQPQHF
.	TRBD1	TRBJ1-2	TRBV7-9	TGTGCCATCAGCGTTACAGGGGGCACCTATGGCTCCACCTTC	CAISVTGGTYGSTF
many	.	TRBJ2-2	TRBV7-9	TGTGCCAGCAGCTTTGACGGGAACACCGGGGAGCTGTTTTTT	CASSFDGNTGELFF
medium-sized	.	TRBJ1-5	TRBV20-1	TGCAGTTTGAGGGCGCCCCAGCATTTT	CSLRAPQHF
.	.	TRBJ2-2	TRBV28	TGTGCCAGCAGTTTTAGTTCGGACTCCACCGGGGAGCTGTTTTTT	CASSFSSDSTGELFF
.	.	TRBJ1-5	TRBV18	TGTGCCAGCTCATCCGACGGTCAGCCCCAGCATTTT	CASSSDGQPQHF
many	TRBD2	TRBJ2-2	TRBV12-5	TGTGCTAGTGGCCATGGGACTAGCGGAAACACCGGGGAGCTGTTTTTT	CASGHGTSGNTGELFF
.	.	TRBJ2-2	TRBV7-9	TGTGCCAGCAGACACGGAAGGAGGGGGGCAGGGGAACTGTTTTTT	CASRHGRRGAGELFF
.	TRBD2	TRBJ2-1	TRBV7-6	TGTGCCAGCAGCTTAGGGGCGGGGGGTAACTCCTACAATGAGCAGTTCTTC	CASSLGAGGNSYNEQFF
medium-sized	TRBD1	TRBJ1-6	TRBV11-2	TGTGCCAGCAGCCGCCCGGGACAGTTAATAAATTCACCCCTCCACTTT	CASSRPGQLINSPLHF
.	.	TRBJ2-6	TRBV28	TGTGCCAGCAGCCTCGATGGTTCTGGGGCCAACGTCCTGACTTTC	CASSLDGSGANVLTF
few	TRBD1	TRBJ1-2	TRBV9	TGTGCCAGCAGCGGGGACAGATTGGGCTACACCTTC	CASSGDRLGYTF
.	TRBD1	TRBJ1-2	TRBV9	TGTGCCAGCAGCGTAGTGACAGGGGGTGGCTACACCTTC	CASSVVTGGGYTF
many	.	TRBJ2-7	TRBV29-1	TGCAGCGTTGTAGTGGACAGAGTCTCCTACGAGCAGTACTTC	CSVVVDRVSYEQYF
.	.	TRBJ2-1	TRBV7-2	TGCGCCAGCAGCTTATACAGGCTTAATGAGCAGTTCTTC	CASSLYRLNEQFF
.	TRBD1	TRBJ2-7	TRBV27	TGTGCCAGCAGGACAGGGGCGGTTGGCGAGCAGTACTTC	CASRTGAVGEQYF
.	.	TRBJ2-1	TRBV19	TGTGCCAGTAGTATAGGTGGTCCCTCCGGCAATGAGCAGTTCTTC	CASSIGGPSGNEQFF
many	TRBD2	TRBJ2-2	TRBV7-2	TGTGCCAGCAGCCCCGGGGGGGGGGCAGGGGAGCTGTTTTTT	CASSPGGGAGELFF
.	.	TRBJ1-1	TRBV6-1	TGTGCCAGCATCCTGAGCGGGGTTTTAATCGGGGACACTGAATCTTTCTTT	CASILSGVLIGDTESFF
few	.	TRBJ2-3	TRBV10-1	TGCGCCAGCAGTGAGTCCATCACGGATACGCAGTATTTT	CASSESITDTQYF